Following are 18 T cell receptor beta chains from one sample sequenced in a study of blood T cell repertoires in COVID-19. TCRdb keeps only in-frame clones here, not all; method: immunoSEQ multiplex PCR. The sample contains fewer than 250,000 clones, approximately 84% of which appear only once. Sequenced: peripheral blood. The receptors were sampled from a man aged 50 to 60 with acute or convalescent COVID-19.

The chain recombines TRBV19 with TRBJ2-7; D remains unclear. Germline CDR1 reads LNHDA; CDR2 reads SQIVND (reference sequence). Trimming cost V 1 base and J 0 bases, with 10 bases left between them. This CDR3 is 15 amino acids long. The CDR3 sequence: CASSIAMASSYEQYF. In nucleotides, the CDR3 is TGTGCCAGTAGTATAGCGATGGCCAGCTCCTACGAGCAGTACTTC. Full variable domain (missing parts from reference TRBV19 and TRBJ2-7): DGGITQSPKYLFRKEGQNVTLSCEQNLNHDAMYWYRQDPGQGLRLIYYSQIVNDFQKGDIAEGYSVSREKKESFPLTVTSAQKNPTAFYLCASSIAMASSYEQYFGPGTRLTVT.

In nucleotides, the CDR3 is TGTGCCAGCAGTCCCGGGAGTACGTCCTACGAGCAGTACTTC. Its protein is CASSPGSTSYEQYF. V usage is TRBV27 and J usage is TRBJ2-7; tentatively, D is TRBD2 (6 bases). CDR3 size: 14 residues. CDR1 is MNHEY and CDR2 is SMNVEV in the germline V gene (reference sequence). Deletions cut 5 bases from V and 1 base from J, with 12 bases between.

This clone occurred a few times. The chain links TRBV28 to TRBJ1-4; 9 nucleotides agree with TRBD1. V shed 5 bases and J 7 bases; nucleotides not matched to a gene: 5. From germline, CDR1 is MDHEN and CDR2 SYDVKM. The CDR3 length is 14 residues. CDR3 region: CASSLGQGGEKLFF. The CDR3 DNA reads TGTGCCAGCAGTCTGGGACAGGGCGGTGAAAAACTGTTTTTT. Full variable domain (remainder filled in from reference TRBV28 and TRBJ1-4): DVKVTQSSRYLVKRTGEKVFLECVQDMDHENMFWYRQDPGLGLRLIYFSYDVKMKEKGDIPEGYSVSREKKERFSLILESASTNQTSMYLCASSLGQGGEKLFFGSGTQLSVL.

The chain combines TRBV10-2 with TRBJ1-5, with D maybe TRBD1 (5 bases). The length of the CDR3 is 14 residues. V was trimmed by 6 bases and J by 1 base, leaving 10 bases between them. The germline V gene encodes CDR1 WSHSY and CDR2 SAAADI. The CDR3 sequence is CASSQTASNQPQHF. CDR3 DNA sequence: TGCGCCAGCAGCCAGACAGCAAGCAATCAGCCCCAGCATTTT.

The chain couples TRBV20-1 to TRBJ1-1; the match to TRBD1 covers 7 bases. Germline V CDR1 and CDR2: DFQATT, SNEGSKA (reference sequence). This CDR3 comprises 11 residues. V lost 6 bases and J lost 6; bases outside the gene matches: 4. This CDR3 reads CSAKGGPEAFF. CDR3 sequence (DNA): TGCAGTGCAAAAGGGGGCCCTGAAGCTTTCTTT.

The chain joins TRBV6-5 to TRBJ1-1, with 9 nucleotides matching TRBD1. Trimming at V came to 7 bases and at J to 2 bases, leaving 8 bases not matched to a gene. CDR3 length equals 15 residues. Germline V gives CDR1 MNHEY, CDR2 SVGAGI. As DNA, the CDR3 is TGTGCCAGCAAAACCGGGACAGGGCTAAACACTGAAGCTTTCTTT. This sequence encodes CASKTGTGLNTEAFF.

This chain connects TRBV6-5 to TRBJ1-1, with a weak D call TRBD1 (6 bases). Germline CDR1 MNHEY, CDR2 SVGAGI. V was cut by 2 bases and J by 1 base, with 14 bases left in between. The CDR3 length is 16 residues. CDR3 bases: TGTGCCAGCAGTTACGGGGCAGGGGAGGGGAACACTGAAGCTTTCTTT. It yields the protein CASSYGAGEGNTEAFF.

V gene TRBV6-6 combines with J gene TRBJ2-7; a possible D gene is TRBD1 (6 bases). Looked up from germline, CDR1 is MNHNY and CDR2 is SVGAGI (reference sequence). This CDR3 comprises 14 residues. The V gene lost 6 bases and the J gene lost 3 bases, with 15 bases spanning the gap. This chain's CDR3 is CASSPQGQYYEQYF. CDR3 nucleotide sequence: TGTGCCAGCAGCCCACAGGGCCAATACTACGAGCAGTACTTC.

The chain uses TRBV5-5 and TRBJ2-5, with 14 bases that match TRBD2. The length of the CDR3 is 18 residues. Germline values: CDR1 SGHKS, CDR2 YYEKEE (reference sequence). J was trimmed by 4 bases and V by 1 base; bases with no gene match: 9. The CDR3 DNA sequence: TGTGCCAGCAGCTTGACAGGGGCAGGACTAGCGGGAGGAGAGACCCAGTACTTC. It codes for CASSLTGAGLAGGETQYF.

The chain carries TRBV27 and TRBJ2-3; perhaps TRBD1 as D (5 bases). V gave up 3 bases and J gave up 9 bases, with 16 bases separating them. This CDR3 has 14 residues. CDR1 MNHEY and CDR2 SMNVEV come from the germline V gene (reference sequence). CDR3 coding DNA: TGTGCCAGCAGTTTCGGCAGGGAAAGTGGGACGCAGTATTTT. Amino acid sequence: CASSFGRESGTQYF.

The V call is TRBV7-2, the J call TRBJ2-5, with no clear D. This CDR3 is built from 14 residues. V dropped 6 bases and J dropped 3 bases, with 14 bases sitting between them. Germline assignment: CDR1 SGHTA and CDR2 FQGNSA. CDR3 bases: TGTGCCAGCAGACGATCGCACTTTGAAGAGACCCAGTACTTC. Its protein is CASRRSHFEETQYF.

The genes are TRBV5-1 and TRBJ2-7; D perhaps matches TRBD2 (6 bases). CDR1 is SGHRS and CDR2 is YFSETQ in the germline V gene. Trimming removed 4 bases at V and 3 bases at J, with 20 bases between. This CDR3 comprises 16 residues. The CDR3 DNA reads TGCGCCAGCAGCCTCAGTTCTCCAGCGGGTTTCTACGAGCAGTACTTC. This translates into CASSLSSPAGFYEQYF.

This chain uses TRBV9 with TRBJ2-1, with a possible D match to TRBD2 (6 bases). Germline lookup yields CDR1 SGDLS and CDR2 YYNGEE. The CDR3 covers 15 residues. The ends were cut back, 0 bases at V and 3 bases at J, with 10 bases in the middle. The CDR3 nucleotides read TGTGCCAGCAGCGTAGCGGGAGACGGCTACAATGAGCAGTTCTTC. Its protein product is CASSVAGDGYNEQFF.

This clone was observed a few times. The chain joins TRBV5-1 to TRBJ1-4; no reliable D call. In germline, CDR1 is SGHRS, CDR2 YFSETQ. This CDR3 region has 17 residues. Trimming left V 3 bases short and J 4 bases short, with 19 bases between. Here the CDR3 reads CASSSSLGSRNNEKLFF. CDR3 in DNA: TGCGCCAGCAGCTCGAGTTTAGGTTCTAGAAATAATGAAAAACTGTTTTTT.

The chain couples TRBV18 to TRBJ2-2; 12 bases agree with TRBD1. The germline gives CDR1 KGHSH, CDR2 LQKENI. Germline trimming cut 0 bases from V and 4 bases from J; bases unmatched to any gene: 3. The CDR3 is made up of 17 amino acids. The CDR3 sequence is CASSPPGTGGFTGELFF. The CDR3 coding sequence is TGTGCCAGCTCACCACCGGGGACAGGGGGCTTCACCGGGGAGCTGTTTTTT.

V is TRBV11-1 and J is TRBJ2-3; 7 positions agree with TRBD1. The germline V gene encodes CDR1 SGHAT and CDR2 FQDESV (reference sequence). With 2 bases clipped from V and 1 base from J, the junction kept 6 bases outside the gene matches. The CDR3 spans 16 residues. The CDR3 loop is CASSLRRTGGTDTQYF. The CDR3 DNA sequence: TGTGCCAGCAGCTTAAGGCGGACAGGCGGCACAGATACGCAGTATTTT.

The chain combines TRBV7-9 with TRBJ2-1; 12 bases are a match to TRBD2. This CDR3 comprises 15 residues. The germline gives CDR1 SEHNR, CDR2 FQNEAQ (reference sequence). After removal of 5 bases from V and 7 bases from J, the junction contained 6 bases not matched to a gene. CDR3: CASSLRLAGANEQFF. DNA for the CDR3: TGTGCCAGCAGCCTAAGACTAGCGGGGGCGAATGAGCAGTTCTTC.

The rearrangement links TRBV10-3 to TRBJ2-1; 8 bases are shared with TRBD2. The germline gives CDR1 ENHRY, CDR2 SYGVKD. The CDR3 covers 13 residues. Losses at the gene ends were 11 bases for V and 6 bases for J; bases not matched to a gene: 9. This CDR3 reads CAVGLEGPNEQFF. CDR3 in DNA: TGTGCCGTGGGACTAGAGGGGCCCAATGAGCAGTTCTTC.